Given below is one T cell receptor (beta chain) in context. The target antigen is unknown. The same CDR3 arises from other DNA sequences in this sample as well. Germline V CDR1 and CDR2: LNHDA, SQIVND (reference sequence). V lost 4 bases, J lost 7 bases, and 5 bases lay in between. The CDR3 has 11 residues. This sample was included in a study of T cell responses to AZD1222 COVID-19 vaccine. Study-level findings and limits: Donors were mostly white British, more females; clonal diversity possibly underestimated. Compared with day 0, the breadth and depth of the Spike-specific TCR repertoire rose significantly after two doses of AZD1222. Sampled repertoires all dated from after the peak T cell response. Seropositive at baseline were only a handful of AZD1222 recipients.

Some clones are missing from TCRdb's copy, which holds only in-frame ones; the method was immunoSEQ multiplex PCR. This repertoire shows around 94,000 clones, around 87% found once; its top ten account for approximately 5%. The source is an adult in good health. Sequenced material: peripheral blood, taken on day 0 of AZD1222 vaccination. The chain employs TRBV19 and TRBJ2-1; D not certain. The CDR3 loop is CASSNYNEQFF. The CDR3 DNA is TGTGCCAGTAGTAATTATAATGAGCAGTTCTTC. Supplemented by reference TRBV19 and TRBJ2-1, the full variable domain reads DGGITQSPKYLFRKEGQNVTLSCEQNLNHDAMYWYRQDPGQGLRLIYYSQIVNDFQKGDIAEGYSVSREKKESFPLTVTSAQKNPTAFYLCASSNYNEQFFGPGTRLTVL.